This TCR beta chain comes out of a study of beta chain features in type 1 diabetes. Across the whole study: Patients looked much like healthy donors when it came to age, gender and cell yields.

For this clone: The antigen remains unidentified.

Since all of the isolated RNA was reverse transcribed, expressed TCRB transcripts were what got sequenced. Using immunoSEQ multiplex PCR, the repertoire was profiled, and TCRdb retains in-frame clones only, with some absent. The sample records about 650,000 clones, around 11% being singletons. Study-wide results and caveats: Moderate yet significant TCRB CDR3 shortening was seen in Type 1 diabetes patients in all four CD4+ subsets.

Each of the CD4+ naive, central memory, regulatory and stem cell-like memory populations was sorted via CD45RO/CCR7/CD25/CD127/CD95/CD27. Material for sequencing was naive CD4+ T cells from blood. The clonotype comes from a man aged 25 to 40 with type 1 diabetes.

CDR3 sequence reads: CASSYADGFSYNSPLHF. CDR3 DNA: TGTGCCAGCAGCTACGCGGACGGGTTCTCCTATAATTCACCCCTCCACTTT. The V and J genes are TRBV11-2 and TRBJ1-6; the D is unclear. Per germline, CDR1 SGHAT and CDR2 FQNNGV. There are 17 residues in the CDR3. V was pared by 4 bases and J by 0 bases, with 13 bases between.